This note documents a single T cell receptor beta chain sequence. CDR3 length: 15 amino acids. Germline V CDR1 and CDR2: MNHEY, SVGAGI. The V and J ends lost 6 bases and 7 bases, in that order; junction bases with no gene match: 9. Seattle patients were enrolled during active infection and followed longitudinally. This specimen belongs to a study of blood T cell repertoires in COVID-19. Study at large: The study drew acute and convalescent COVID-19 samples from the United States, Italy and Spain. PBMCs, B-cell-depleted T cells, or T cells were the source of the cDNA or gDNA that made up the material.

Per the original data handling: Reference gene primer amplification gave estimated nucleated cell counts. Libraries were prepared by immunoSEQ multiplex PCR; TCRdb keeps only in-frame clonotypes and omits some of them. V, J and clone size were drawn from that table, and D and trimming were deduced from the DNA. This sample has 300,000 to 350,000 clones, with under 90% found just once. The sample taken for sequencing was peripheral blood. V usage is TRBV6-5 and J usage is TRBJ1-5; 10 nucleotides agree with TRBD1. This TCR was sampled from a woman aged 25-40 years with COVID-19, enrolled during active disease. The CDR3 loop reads CASRSTGGTVQPQHF. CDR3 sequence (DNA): TGTGCCAGCAGGTCGACAGGGGGCACGGTACAGCCCCAGCATTTT.